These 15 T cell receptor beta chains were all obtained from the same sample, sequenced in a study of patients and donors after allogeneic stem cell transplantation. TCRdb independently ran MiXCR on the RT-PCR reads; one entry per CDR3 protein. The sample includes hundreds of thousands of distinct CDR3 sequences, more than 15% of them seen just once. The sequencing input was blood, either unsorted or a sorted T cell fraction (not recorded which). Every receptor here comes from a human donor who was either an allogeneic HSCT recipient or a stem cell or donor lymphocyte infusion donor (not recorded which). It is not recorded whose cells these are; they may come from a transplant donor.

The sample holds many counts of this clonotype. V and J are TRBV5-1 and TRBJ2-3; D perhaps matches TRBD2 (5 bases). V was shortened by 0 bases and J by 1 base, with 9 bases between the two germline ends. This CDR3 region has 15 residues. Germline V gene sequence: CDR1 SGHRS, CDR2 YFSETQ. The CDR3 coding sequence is TGCGCCAGCAGCTTGGAACTCGGGGGCACAGATACGCAGTATTTT. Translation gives CASSLELGGTDTQYF.

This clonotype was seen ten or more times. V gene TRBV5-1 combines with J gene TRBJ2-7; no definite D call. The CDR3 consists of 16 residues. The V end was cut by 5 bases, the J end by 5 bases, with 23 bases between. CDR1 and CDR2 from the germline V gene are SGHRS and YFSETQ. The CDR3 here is CASSHNGPARTDEQYF. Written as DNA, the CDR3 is TGCGCCAGCAGTCATAACGGCCCGGCCCGGACGGACGAGCAGTACTTC.

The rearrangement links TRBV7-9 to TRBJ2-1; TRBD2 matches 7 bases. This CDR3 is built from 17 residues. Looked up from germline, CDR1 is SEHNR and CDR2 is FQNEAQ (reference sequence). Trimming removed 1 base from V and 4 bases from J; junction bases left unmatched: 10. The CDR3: CASSLELSASGYNEQFF. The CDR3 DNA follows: TGTGCCAGCAGCTTAGAATTATCGGCTAGCGGATACAATGAGCAGTTCTTC.

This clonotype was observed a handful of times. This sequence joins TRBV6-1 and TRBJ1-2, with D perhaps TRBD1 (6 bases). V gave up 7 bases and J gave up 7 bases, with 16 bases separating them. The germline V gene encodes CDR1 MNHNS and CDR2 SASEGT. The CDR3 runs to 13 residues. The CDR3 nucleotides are TGTGCCAGCAAAGCCGGGGGGCGGGGTGGCTACACCTTC. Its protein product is CASKAGGRGGYTF.

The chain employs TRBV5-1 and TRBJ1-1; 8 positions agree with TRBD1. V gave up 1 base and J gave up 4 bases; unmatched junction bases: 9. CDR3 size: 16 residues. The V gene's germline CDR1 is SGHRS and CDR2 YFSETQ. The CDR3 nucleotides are TGCGCCAGCAGCTTGAGGCCAGGGGGCGAGAGCACTGAAGCTTTCTTT. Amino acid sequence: CASSLRPGGESTEAFF.

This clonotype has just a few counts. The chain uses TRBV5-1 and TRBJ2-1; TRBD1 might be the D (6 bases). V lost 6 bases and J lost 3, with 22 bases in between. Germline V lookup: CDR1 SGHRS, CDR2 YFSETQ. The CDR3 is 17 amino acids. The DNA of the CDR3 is TGCGCCAGCACTCCCGGGGACACCAAGACCCTCTACAATGAGCAGTTCTTC. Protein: CASTPGDTKTLYNEQFF.

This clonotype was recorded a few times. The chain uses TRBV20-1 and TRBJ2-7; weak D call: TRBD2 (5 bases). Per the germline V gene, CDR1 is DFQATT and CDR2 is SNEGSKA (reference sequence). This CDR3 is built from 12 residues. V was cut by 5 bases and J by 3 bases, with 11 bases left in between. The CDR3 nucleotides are TGCAGTGCTTGCCCGGACTTCTACGAGCAGTACTTC. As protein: CSACPDFYEQYF.

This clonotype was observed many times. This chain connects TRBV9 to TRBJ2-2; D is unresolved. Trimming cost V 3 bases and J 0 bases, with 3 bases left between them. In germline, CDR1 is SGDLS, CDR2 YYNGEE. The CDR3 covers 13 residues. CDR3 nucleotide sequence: TGTGCCAGCAGCGGCTCGAACACCGGGGAGCTGTTTTTT. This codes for CASSGSNTGELFF.

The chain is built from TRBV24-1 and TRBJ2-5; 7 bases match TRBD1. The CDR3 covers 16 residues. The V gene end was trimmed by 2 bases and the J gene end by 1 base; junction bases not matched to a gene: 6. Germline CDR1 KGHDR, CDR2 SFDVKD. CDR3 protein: CATSDSYGTAQETQYF. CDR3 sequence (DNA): TGTGCCACCAGTGATTCCTACGGGACAGCCCAAGAGACCCAGTACTTC.

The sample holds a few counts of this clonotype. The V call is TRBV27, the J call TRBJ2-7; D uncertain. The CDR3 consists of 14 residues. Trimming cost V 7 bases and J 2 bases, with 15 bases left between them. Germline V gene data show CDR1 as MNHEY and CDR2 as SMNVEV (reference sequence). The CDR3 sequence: CASKRVLQTYEQYF. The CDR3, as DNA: TGTGCCAGCAAACGGGTCCTCCAAACCTACGAGCAGTACTTC.

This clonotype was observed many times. DNA for the CDR3: TGTGCCAGCAGCCAAGGTTCGACTCCTAATCAGCCCCAGCATTTT. Translation: CASSQGSTPNQPQHF. This chain joins TRBV3-1 and TRBJ1-5; D ambiguous. Deletions cut 1 base from V and 4 bases from J, with 11 bases between. CDR3 length equals 15 residues. Germline assignment: CDR1 LGHDT and CDR2 YNNKEL (reference sequence).

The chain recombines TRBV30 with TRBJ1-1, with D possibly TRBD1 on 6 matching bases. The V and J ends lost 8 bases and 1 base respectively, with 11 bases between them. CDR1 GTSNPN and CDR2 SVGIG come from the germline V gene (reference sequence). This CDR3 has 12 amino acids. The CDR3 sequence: CARDTWNTEAFF. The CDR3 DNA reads TGTGCCCGGGACACTTGGAACACTGAAGCTTTCTTT.

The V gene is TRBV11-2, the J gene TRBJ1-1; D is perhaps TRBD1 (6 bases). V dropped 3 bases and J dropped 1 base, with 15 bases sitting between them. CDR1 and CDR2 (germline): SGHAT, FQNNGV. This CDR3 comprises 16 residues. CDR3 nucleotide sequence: TGTGCCAGCAGCTTTAGCAGAGGACAGAAGAACACTGAAGCTTTCTTT. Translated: CASSFSRGQKNTEAFF. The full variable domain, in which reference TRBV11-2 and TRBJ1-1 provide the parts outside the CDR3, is EAGVAQSPRYKIIEKRQSVAFWCNPISGHATLYWYQQILGQGPKLLIQFQNNGVVDDSQLPKDRFSAERLKGVDSTLKIQPAKLEDSAVYLCASSFSRGQKNTEAFFGQGTRLTVV.

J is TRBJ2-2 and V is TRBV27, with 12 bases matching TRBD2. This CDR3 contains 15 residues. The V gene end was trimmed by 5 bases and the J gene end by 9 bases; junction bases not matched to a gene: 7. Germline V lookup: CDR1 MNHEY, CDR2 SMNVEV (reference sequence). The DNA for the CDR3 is TGTGCCAGCAGTCGTGGACTAGCGGGAACCCGGGAGCTGTTTTTT. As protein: CASSRGLAGTRELFF.

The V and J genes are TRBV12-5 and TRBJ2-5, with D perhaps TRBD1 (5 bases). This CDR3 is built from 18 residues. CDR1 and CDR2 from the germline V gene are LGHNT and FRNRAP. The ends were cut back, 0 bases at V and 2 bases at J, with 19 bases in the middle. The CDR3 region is CASGLVLSPNRLQETQYF. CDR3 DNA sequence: TGTGCTAGTGGTTTGGTACTCAGCCCCAACAGGTTACAAGAGACCCAGTACTTC.